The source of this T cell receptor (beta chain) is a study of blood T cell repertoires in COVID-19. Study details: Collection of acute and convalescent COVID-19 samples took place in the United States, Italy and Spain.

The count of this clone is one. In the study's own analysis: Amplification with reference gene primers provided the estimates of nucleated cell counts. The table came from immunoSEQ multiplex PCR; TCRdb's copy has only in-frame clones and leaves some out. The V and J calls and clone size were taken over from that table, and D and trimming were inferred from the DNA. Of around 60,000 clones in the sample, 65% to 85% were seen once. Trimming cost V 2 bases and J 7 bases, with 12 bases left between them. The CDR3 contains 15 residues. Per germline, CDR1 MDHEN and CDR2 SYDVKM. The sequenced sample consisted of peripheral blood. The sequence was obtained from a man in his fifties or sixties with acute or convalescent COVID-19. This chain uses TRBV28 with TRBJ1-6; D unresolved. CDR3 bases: TGTGCCAGCAGTTTAGGGAGAGTGACGAATTCACCCCTCCACTTT. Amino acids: CASSLGRVTNSPLHF.